This TCR beta chain was recorded in a study of PD-1 blockade in mismatch repair-deficient tumors. About the research overall: All were previously treated, progressing patients with about twelve mismatch repair-deficient cancer types.

TCRdb keeps only in-frame clones here, not all; method: immunoSEQ multiplex PCR. The table shows tens of thousands of clones, with over 70% occurring only once. TCR sequencing covered a few patients who responded to pembrolizumab. From germline, CDR1 is SGHTA and CDR2 FQGTGA. The V and J ends lost 5 bases and 8 bases respectively, with 18 bases between them. This CDR3 has 14 amino acids. The rearrangement uses TRBV7-3 and TRBJ1-2; possibly TRBD1 for D (5 bases). The sample consisted of peripheral blood, taken 12 weeks after starting pembrolizumab. This TCR was sampled from an adult with mismatch repair-deficient cancer. This CDR3 is CASSPDERRGGYTF. CDR3 DNA sequence: TGTGCCAGCAGCCCGGACGAGAGAAGGGGAGGCTACACCTTC.